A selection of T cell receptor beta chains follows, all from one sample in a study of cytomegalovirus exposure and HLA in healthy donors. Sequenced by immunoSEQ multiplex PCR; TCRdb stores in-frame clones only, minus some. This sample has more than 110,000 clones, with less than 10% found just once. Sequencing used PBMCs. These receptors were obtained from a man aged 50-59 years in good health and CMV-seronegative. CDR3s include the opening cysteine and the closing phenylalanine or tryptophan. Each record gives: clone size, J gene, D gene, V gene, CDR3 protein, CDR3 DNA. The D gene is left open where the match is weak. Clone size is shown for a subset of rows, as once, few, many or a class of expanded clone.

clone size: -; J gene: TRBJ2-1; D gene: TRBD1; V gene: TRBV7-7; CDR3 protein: CASSLDRGTNEQFF; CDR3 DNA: TGTGCTAGCAGCTTAGACAGGGGGACTAATGAGCAGTTCTTC
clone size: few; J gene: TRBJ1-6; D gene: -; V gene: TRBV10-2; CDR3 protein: CASSDGTKSNSPLHF; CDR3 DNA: TGCGCCAGCAGTGATGGGACAAAAAGCAATTCACCCCTCCACTTT
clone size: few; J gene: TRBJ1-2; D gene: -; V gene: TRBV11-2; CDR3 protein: CASSLQPRQGTNYGYTF; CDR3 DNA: TGTGCCAGCAGCTTACAACCTCGCCAGGGGACTAACTATGGCTACACCTTC
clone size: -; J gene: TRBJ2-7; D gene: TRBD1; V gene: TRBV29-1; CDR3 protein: CSAESPGTGSRYEQYF; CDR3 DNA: TGCAGCGCCGAGAGTCCCGGGACAGGGTCTCGCTACGAGCAGTACTTC
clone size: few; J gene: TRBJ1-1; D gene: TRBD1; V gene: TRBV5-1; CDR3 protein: CASSLGWDRGSAINTEAFF; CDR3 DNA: TGCGCCAGCAGCTTGGGCTGGGACAGGGGGTCTGCAATCAACACTGAAGCTTTCTTT
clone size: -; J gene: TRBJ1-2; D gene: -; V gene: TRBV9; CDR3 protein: CASSVDGNYGYTF; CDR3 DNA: TGTGCCAGCAGCGTAGACGGTAACTATGGCTACACCTTC
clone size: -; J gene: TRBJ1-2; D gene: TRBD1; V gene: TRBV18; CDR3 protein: CASSPDRANYGYTF; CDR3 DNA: TGTGCCAGCTCACCAGACAGGGCTAACTATGGCTACACCTTC
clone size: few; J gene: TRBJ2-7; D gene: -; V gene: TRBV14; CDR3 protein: CASSLGTLDTYEQYF; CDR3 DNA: TGTGCCAGCAGCCTCGGAACCCTGGACACCTACGAGCAGTACTTC
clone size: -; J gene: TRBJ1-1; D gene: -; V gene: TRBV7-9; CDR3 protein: CASSLAPGSEAFF; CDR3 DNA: TGTGCCAGCAGCTTAGCCCCGGGGAGTGAAGCTTTCTTT
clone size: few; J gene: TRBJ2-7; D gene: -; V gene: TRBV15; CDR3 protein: CATSRDRYEQYF; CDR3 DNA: TGTGCCACCAGCAGAGACCGCTACGAGCAGTACTTC
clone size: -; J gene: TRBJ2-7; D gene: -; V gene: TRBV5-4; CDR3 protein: CASSLRGAPGGIEQYF; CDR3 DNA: TGTGCCAGCAGCTTGCGGGGGGCGCCAGGAGGCATCGAGCAGTACTTC
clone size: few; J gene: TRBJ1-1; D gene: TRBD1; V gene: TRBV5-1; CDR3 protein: CASSLEGAAFNTEAFF; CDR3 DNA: TGCGCCAGCAGCTTGGAGGGGGCGGCCTTTAACACTGAAGCTTTCTTT
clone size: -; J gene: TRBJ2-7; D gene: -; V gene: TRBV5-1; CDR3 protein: CASSGTGSGQSYEQYF; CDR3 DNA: TGCGCCAGCAGCGGTACGGGGAGCGGGCAATCCTACGAGCAGTACTTC
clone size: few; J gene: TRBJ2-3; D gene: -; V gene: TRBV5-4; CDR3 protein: CASNPGGSTDTQYF; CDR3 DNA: TGTGCCAGCAATCCGGGGGGCAGCACAGATACGCAGTATTTT
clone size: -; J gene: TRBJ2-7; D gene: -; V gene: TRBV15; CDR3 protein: CATSRDRDYEQYF; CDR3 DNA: TGTGCCACCAGCAGAGATCGAGATTACGAGCAGTACTTC
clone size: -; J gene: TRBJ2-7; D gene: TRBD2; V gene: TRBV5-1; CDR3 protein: CASSDSWGGTYEQYF; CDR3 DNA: TGCGCCAGCAGCGACTCCTGGGGGGGGACCTACGAGCAGTACTTC
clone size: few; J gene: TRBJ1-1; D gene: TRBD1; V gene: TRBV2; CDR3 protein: CASRADRGNTEAFF; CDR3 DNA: TGTGCCAGCAGGGCGGACAGGGGTAACACTGAAGCTTTCTTT
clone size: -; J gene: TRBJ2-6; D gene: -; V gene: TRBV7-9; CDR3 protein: CASSLTRLGSSGANVLTF; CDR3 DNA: TGTGCCAGCAGCTTAACGAGGCTCGGGAGCTCTGGGGCCAACGTCCTGACTTTC
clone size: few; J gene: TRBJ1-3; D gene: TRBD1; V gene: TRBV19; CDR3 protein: CASRGQDGNTIYF; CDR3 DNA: TGTGCCAGCAGGGGACAGGACGGAAACACCATATATTTT
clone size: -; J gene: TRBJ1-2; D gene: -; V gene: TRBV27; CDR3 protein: CASSPTNPRDGYTF; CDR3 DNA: TGTGCCAGCAGTCCTACAAACCCCAGGGATGGCTACACCTTC
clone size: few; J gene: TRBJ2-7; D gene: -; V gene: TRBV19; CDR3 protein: CASRTQGLQGLRSYEQYF; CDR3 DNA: TGTGCCAGCCGAACCCAAGGCCTCCAGGGCCTAAGGTCCTACGAGCAGTACTTC
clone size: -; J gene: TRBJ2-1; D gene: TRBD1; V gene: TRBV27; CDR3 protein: CASSTGTEPVNEQFF; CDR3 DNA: TGTGCCAGCAGCACCGGGACAGAGCCCGTAAATGAGCAGTTCTTC
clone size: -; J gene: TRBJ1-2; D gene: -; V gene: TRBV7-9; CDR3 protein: CASSLTGSGTYGYTF; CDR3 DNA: TGTGCCAGCAGCCTTACAGGCTCCGGGACATATGGCTACACCTTC
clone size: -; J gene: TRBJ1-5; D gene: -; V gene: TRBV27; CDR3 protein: CASSLSGVSNQPQHF; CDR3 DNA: TGTGCCAGCAGTTTATCAGGGGTTAGCAATCAGCCCCAGCATTTT
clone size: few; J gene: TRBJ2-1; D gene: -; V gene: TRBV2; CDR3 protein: CASSVYNEQFF; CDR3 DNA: TGTGCCAGCAGCGTCTACAATGAGCAGTTCTTC
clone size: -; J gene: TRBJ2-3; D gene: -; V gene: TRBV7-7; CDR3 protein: CASSLLSVSTDTQYF; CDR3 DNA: TGTGCCAGCAGCTTACTCAGCGTGAGCACAGATACGCAGTATTTT
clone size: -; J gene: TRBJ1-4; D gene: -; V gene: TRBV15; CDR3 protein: CATSRDSSGNDEKLFF; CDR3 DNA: TGTGCCACCAGCAGAGATTCTTCAGGGAATGATGAAAAACTGTTTTTT
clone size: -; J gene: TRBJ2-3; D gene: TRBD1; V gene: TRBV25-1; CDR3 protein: CASSGQGWGSADTQYF; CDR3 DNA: TGTGCCAGCAGTGGACAGGGATGGGGAAGCGCAGATACGCAGTATTTT
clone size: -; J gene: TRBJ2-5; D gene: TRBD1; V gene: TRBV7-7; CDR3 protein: CASSLGGQGKETQYF; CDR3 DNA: TGTGCTAGCAGCTTAGGGGGACAGGGAAAAGAGACCCAGTACTTC
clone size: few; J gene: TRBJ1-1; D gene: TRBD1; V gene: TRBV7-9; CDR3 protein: CASSATFGTGQAEAFF; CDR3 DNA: TGTGCCAGCAGCGCAACGTTCGGGACAGGGCAGGCTGAAGCTTTCTTT
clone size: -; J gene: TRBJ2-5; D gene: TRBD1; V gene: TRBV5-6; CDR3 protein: CASSLDRGETQYF; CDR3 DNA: TGTGCCAGCAGCTTGGACAGGGGAGAGACCCAGTACTTC
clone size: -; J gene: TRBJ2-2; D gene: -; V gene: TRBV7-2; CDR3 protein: CASSLDRGAVTGELFF; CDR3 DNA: TGTGCCAGCAGCTTAGACCGGGGGGCCGTCACCGGGGAGCTGTTTTTT
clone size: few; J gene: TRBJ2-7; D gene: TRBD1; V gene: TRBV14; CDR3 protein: CASSHIRDRYEQYF; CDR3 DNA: TGTGCCAGCAGCCATATACGGGACAGGTACGAGCAGTACTTC
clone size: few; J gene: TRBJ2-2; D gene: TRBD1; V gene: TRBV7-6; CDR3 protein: CASSLAPGQDTGELFF; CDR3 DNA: TGTGCCAGCAGCTTAGCACCGGGACAGGACACCGGGGAGCTGTTTTTT
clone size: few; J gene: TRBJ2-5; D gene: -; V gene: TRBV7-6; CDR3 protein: CASSLGRDQETQYF; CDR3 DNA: TGTGCCAGCAGCTTAGGGAGAGACCAAGAGACCCAGTACTTC
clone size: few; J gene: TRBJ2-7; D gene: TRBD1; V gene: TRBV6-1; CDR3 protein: CASSDEGGFYEQYF; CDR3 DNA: TGTGCCAGCAGTGATGAAGGGGGCTTCTACGAGCAGTACTTC
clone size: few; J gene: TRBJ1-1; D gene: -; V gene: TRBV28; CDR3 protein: CASSSQVGTEAFF; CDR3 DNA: TGTGCCAGCAGTTCCCAGGTTGGCACTGAAGCTTTCTTT
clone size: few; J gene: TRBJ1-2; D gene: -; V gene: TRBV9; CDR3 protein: CASSVGGTNYGYTF; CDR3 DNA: TGTGCCAGCAGCGTGGGGGGAACTAACTATGGCTACACCTTC
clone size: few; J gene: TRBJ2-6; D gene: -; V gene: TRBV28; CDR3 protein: CASRRQASGANVLTF; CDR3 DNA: TGTGCCAGCAGACGCCAGGCCTCTGGGGCCAACGTCCTGACTTTC
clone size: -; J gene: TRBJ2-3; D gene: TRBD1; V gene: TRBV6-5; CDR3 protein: CASSNRGIPDTQYF; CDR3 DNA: TGTGCCAGCAGTAACAGGGGCATCCCAGATACGCAGTATTTT
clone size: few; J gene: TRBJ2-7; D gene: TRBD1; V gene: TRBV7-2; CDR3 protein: CASSRPGTAYEQYF; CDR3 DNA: TGTGCCAGCAGCAGACCCGGGACAGCCTACGAGCAGTACTTC